A single sample gave rise to the 5 T cell receptor beta chains below, sequenced in a study of OX40 agonist ivuxolimab in advanced cancers. The method was immunoSEQ multiplex PCR; TCRdb's version includes in-frame clones alone and lacks a portion of them. The data contain tens of thousands of clones, more than 85% of them seen just once; the ten biggest clones take up 2.4%. The source was CD4+ or CD8+ T cells sorted from blood, collected in a trial of the OX40 agonist ivuxolimab. These receptors were taken from an adult with an advanced solid tumor such as melanoma, head and neck, liver or kidney cancer.

CDR3 in amino acids: CASSPSGGATDTQYF. DNA for the CDR3: TGTGCCAGCAGCCCTAGCGGGGGGGCGACAGATACGCAGTATTTT. This sequence joins TRBV7-9 and TRBJ2-3; TRBD2 agrees at 12 bases. Losses at the gene ends were 5 bases for V and 3 bases for J; bases not matched to a gene: 3. The CDR3 is 15 amino acids. The germline gives CDR1 SEHNR, CDR2 FQNEAQ (reference sequence).

V gene TRBV6-1 combines with J gene TRBJ1-2; perhaps TRBD1 as D (6 bases). V was shortened by 1 base and J by 4 bases, with 7 bases between the two germline ends. The CDR3 spans 13 residues. Germline CDR1 reads MNHNS; CDR2 reads SASEGT. The CDR3 sequence is CASSEVRGYGYTF. The CDR3 nucleotides read TGTGCCAGCAGTGAAGTCAGGGGCTATGGCTACACCTTC.

The V and J genes are TRBV19 and TRBJ2-5, with D maybe TRBD2 (5 bases). The CDR3 runs 14 residues. CDR1 is LNHDA and CDR2 is SQIVND in the germline V gene (reference sequence). V lost 6 bases and J lost 5, with 16 bases in between. The CDR3 here is CASSFTREAETQYF. As DNA, the CDR3 is TGTGCCAGTAGCTTTACTAGGGAAGCGGAGACCCAGTACTTC.

CDR3 in DNA: TGTGCCAGTAGTTTCCGACAGGGGTCCGTCACTGAAGCTTTCTTT. Residues: CASSFRQGSVTEAFF. The chain employs TRBV19 and TRBJ1-1; 8 nucleotides line up with TRBD1. The ends lost 5 bases at V and 4 bases at J; junction bases unmatched: 9. The CDR3 runs to 15 residues. Germline V CDR1 and CDR2: LNHDA, SQIVND (reference sequence).

The chain employs TRBV4-1 and TRBJ2-5, with TRBD2 matching over 11 bases. The V and J ends lost 5 bases and 2 bases, in that order; junction bases with no gene match: 7. The CDR3 is 16 residues long. CDR1 MGHRA and CDR2 YSYEKL come from the germline V gene. The chain's CDR3 is CASSSHRLAGQETQYF. CDR3 DNA sequence: TGCGCCAGCAGCTCCCATCGACTAGCGGGACAAGAGACCCAGTACTTC.